This T cell receptor beta chain comes out of a study of blood T cells in healthy people across ages. This clonotype was counted only a few times. V was pared by 5 bases and J by 7 bases, with 20 bases between. The CDR3 runs 16 residues. Germline V gives CDR1 SEHNR, CDR2 FQNEAQ (reference sequence). The second PCR ran 7 to 11 cycles with a sample-barcoded 5' primer and J-beta primers. MiXCR was run by TCRdb on the 5' RACE reads, yielding one entry per CDR3 protein. This table holds 450,000 to 600,000 distinct CDR3 sequences, 27% found once. These data were also reused for a study on T cells of mothers and their children.

This sequence originates from a boy under 10 years old in good health. The material sequenced was blood. This chain joins TRBV7-9 and TRBJ1-4; a weak D match, TRBD1 (6 bases). The CDR3 loop reads CASSQDRRLTFEKLFF. DNA of the CDR3: TGTGCCAGCAGCCAGGACAGACGACTGACCTTTGAAAAACTGTTTTTT. Variable domain in full (rest from reference TRBV7-9 and TRBJ1-4): DTGVSQNPRHKITKRGQNVTFRCDPISEHNRLYWYRQTLGQGPEFLTYFQNEAQLEKSRLLSDRFSAERPKGSFSTLEIQRTEQGDSAMYLCASSQDRRLTFEKLFFGSGTQLSVL.